Following are 16 T cell receptor beta chains from one sample sequenced in a study of blood T cell repertoires in COVID-19. TCRdb's table, derived via immunoSEQ multiplex PCR, lists solely in-frame clones and lacks some. This table has some 80,000 clones, over 75% appearing once. Source material: peripheral blood. These receptors originate from a human donor in a cohort sampled during active COVID-19.

About this clone itself: Additional DNA sequences in this sample encode the identical CDR3. J is TRBJ1-1 and V is TRBV5-1; 8 positions match TRBD1. Trimming cost V 4 bases and J 2 bases; bases outside gene matches: 4. This CDR3 region has 14 residues. Germline V CDR1 and CDR2: SGHRS, YFSETQ. This CDR3 reads CASSPGQGNTEAFF. CDR3 nucleotide sequence: TGCGCCAGCAGCCCAGGACAGGGCAACACTGAAGCTTTCTTT. Filled out from reference TRBV5-1 and TRBJ1-1, the complete variable domain reads KAGVTQTPRYLIKTRGQQVTLSCSPISGHRSVSWYQQTPGQGLQFLFEYFSETQRNKGNFPGRFSGRQFSNSRSEMNVSTLELGDSALYLCASSPGQGNTEAFFGQGTRLTVV.

V is TRBV11-3 and J is TRBJ2-7, with D unresolved. The CDR3 totals 11 residues. The ends were cut back, 6 bases at V and 5 bases at J, with 8 bases in the middle. CDR1 SGHNT and CDR2 YENEEA come from the germline V gene. Written as DNA, the CDR3 is TGTGCCAGCAGTTCCCGGGACGAGCAGTACTTC. Protein: CASSSRDEQYF.

This clone was recorded a few times. The genes are TRBV28 and TRBJ2-2; no reliable D call. Trimming cost V 5 bases and J 6 bases, with 13 bases left between them. The CDR3 covers 14 residues. Germline CDR1 reads MDHEN; CDR2 reads SYDVKM. The CDR3 here is CASSPPSGAGELFF. The CDR3 DNA is TGTGCCAGCAGTCCCCCTAGTGGCGCCGGGGAGCTGTTTTTT.

This clone was recorded at least ten times. The CDR3 protein is CASSSGTGASYEQYF. In DNA, the CDR3 is TGTGCCAGCAGCTCCGGGACAGGGGCAAGCTACGAGCAGTACTTC. The rearrangement links TRBV5-5 to TRBJ2-7; 10 positions match TRBD1. This CDR3 is built from 15 residues. Germline V lookup: CDR1 SGHKS, CDR2 YYEKEE (reference sequence). Trimming cost V 3 bases and J 3 bases; bases outside gene matches: 6.

This chain connects TRBV27 to TRBJ1-1; perhaps TRBD1 as D (5 bases). Trimming stripped 0 bases from V and 5 bases from J, with 28 bases between. This CDR3 spans 20 amino acids. Germline-derived CDR1 and CDR2 are MNHEY and SMNVEV (reference sequence). The CDR3 DNA reads TGTGCCAGCAGTTTATCGATTTTGATAGATTTGCAGGGCCCGAAAACTGAAGCTTTCTTT. The encoded protein is CASSLSILIDLQGPKTEAFF.

V usage is TRBV2 and J usage is TRBJ1-2, with 7 bases fitting TRBD1. The CDR3 has 13 amino acids. Per germline, CDR1 SNHLY and CDR2 FYNNEI. The J segment lost 4 bases and the V segment lost 8 bases, leaving 7 bases of the junction unmatched. CDR3 DNA: TGTGCCAGCGGATCGACAGGGACCTATGGCTACACCTTC. Amino acid sequence: CASGSTGTYGYTF.

V is TRBV6-5 and J is TRBJ1-6, with a weak D call TRBD1 (6 bases). V was clipped by 2 bases and J by 3 bases, with 8 bases between them. Per germline, CDR1 MNHEY and CDR2 SVGAGI. This CDR3 is 15 amino acids long. CDR3 bases: TGTGCCAGCAGTTACGGGGACAACTATAATTCACCCCTCCACTTT. Its protein product is CASSYGDNYNSPLHF.

V usage is TRBV3-1 (or the pseudogene TRBV3-2) and J usage is TRBJ1-6; D ambiguous. The CDR3 loop spans 14 amino acids. The ends were cut back, 8 bases at V and 2 bases at J, with 10 bases in the middle. Germline assignment: CDR1 LGHDT and CDR2 YNNKEL (reference sequence). This CDR3 is CASQRGAYNSPLHF. The CDR3 DNA reads as TGTGCCAGCCAGAGAGGTGCCTATAATTCACCCCTCCACTTT.

The V gene is TRBV3-1 (or the pseudogene TRBV3-2), the J gene TRBJ1-2; D gene uncertain. Deletions cut 2 bases from V and 3 bases from J, with 10 bases between. CDR3 length equals 14 residues. Germline CDR1 and CDR2: LGHDT and YNNKEL (reference sequence). The CDR3 nucleotides read TGTGCCAGCAGCCAAATGGGAGGGTACTATGGCTACACCTTC. This codes for CASSQMGGYYGYTF.

The rearrangement uses TRBV5-1 and TRBJ1-2; the match to TRBD1 covers 7 bases. Germline V gene sequence: CDR1 SGHRS, CDR2 YFSETQ. The V segment lost 3 bases and the J segment 5 bases; nucleotides outside the gene matches: 1. CDR3 size: 12 residues. CDR3 protein: CASSSQGYGYTF. The CDR3 DNA reads as TGCGCCAGCAGCTCACAGGGGTATGGCTACACCTTC.

The CDR3 region is CASSSPGLALETQYF. The DNA for the CDR3 is TGTGCCAGCAGTAGTCCGGGACTAGCATTGGAGACCCAGTACTTC. This chain links TRBV2 with TRBJ2-5, with 9 bases that match TRBD2. The germline CDR1 and CDR2 sequences are SNHLY and FYNNEI. V lost 5 bases to trimming and J lost 5 bases; unmatched junction nucleotides: 9. The CDR3 loop spans 15 amino acids.

The chain joins TRBV29-1 to TRBJ2-1; D perhaps matches TRBD1 (6 bases). Germline values: CDR1 SQVTM, CDR2 ANQGSEA. Trimming cost V 6 bases and J 3 bases, with 12 bases left between them. The length of the CDR3 is 13 residues. Here the CDR3 reads CSVDRFNYNEQFF. The CDR3, as DNA: TGCAGCGTCGACAGGTTCAACTACAATGAGCAGTTCTTC.

The rearrangement joins TRBV4-1 to TRBJ1-6; 10 bases match TRBD1. The CDR3 has 14 amino acids. Germline values: CDR1 MGHRA, CDR2 YSYEKL. Losses at the gene ends were 5 bases for V and 9 bases for J; bases not matched to a gene: 4. DNA for the CDR3: TGCGCCAGCAGCGTCCGGGACAGGGGTTCACCCCTCCACTTT. It is translated as CASSVRDRGSPLHF.

This clone was detected a few times. The gene calls are TRBV5-6 and TRBJ2-3, with 8 bases fitting TRBD2. The CDR3 contains 16 residues. V was pared by 0 bases and J by 1 base, with 4 bases of the junction left unmatched. Germline V CDR1 and CDR2: SGHDT, YYEEEE. The CDR3 loop reads CASSLVGAGGTDTQYF. CDR3 bases: TGTGCCAGCAGCTTGGTGGGAGCGGGGGGCACAGATACGCAGTATTTT.

This chain links TRBV7-3 with TRBJ2-3; 12 nucleotides line up with TRBD2. V gave up 2 bases and J gave up 3 bases; unmatched junction bases: 6. This CDR3 is built from 17 residues. Germline V gene sequence: CDR1 SGHTA, CDR2 FQGTGA. As DNA, the CDR3 is TGTGCCAGCAGCTTATCGCTAGCGGGGGGGTGGACAGATACGCAGTATTTT. The encoded protein is CASSLSLAGGWTDTQYF.

The J gene is TRBJ1-2, the V gene TRBV3-1 (or the pseudogene TRBV3-2), with D perhaps TRBD1 (6 bases). The CDR3 is 15 residues long. The germline V gene has CDR1 LGHDT and CDR2 YNNKEL (reference sequence). V was clipped by 0 bases and J by 8 bases, with 16 bases between them. The CDR3 sequence is CASSQDLVQGNGYTF. The CDR3 nucleotides are TGTGCCAGCAGCCAAGACTTGGTACAGGGTAACGGCTACACCTTC.